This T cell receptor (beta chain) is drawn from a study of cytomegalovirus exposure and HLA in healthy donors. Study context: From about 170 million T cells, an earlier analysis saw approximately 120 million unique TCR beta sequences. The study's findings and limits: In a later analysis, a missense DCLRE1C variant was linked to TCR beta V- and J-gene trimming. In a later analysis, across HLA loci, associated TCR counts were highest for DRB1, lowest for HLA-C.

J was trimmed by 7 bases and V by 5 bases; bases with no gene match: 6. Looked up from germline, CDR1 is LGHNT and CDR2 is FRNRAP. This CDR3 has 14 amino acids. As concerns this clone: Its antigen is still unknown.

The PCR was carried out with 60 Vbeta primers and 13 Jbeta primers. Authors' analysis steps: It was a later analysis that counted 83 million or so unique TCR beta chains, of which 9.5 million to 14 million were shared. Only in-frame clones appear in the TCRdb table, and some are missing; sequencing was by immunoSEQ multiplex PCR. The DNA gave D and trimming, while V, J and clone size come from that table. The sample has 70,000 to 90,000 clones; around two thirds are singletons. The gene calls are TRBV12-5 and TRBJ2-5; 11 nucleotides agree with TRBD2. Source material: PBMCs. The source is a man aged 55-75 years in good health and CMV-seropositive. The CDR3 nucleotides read TGTGCTAGTGGTCAGACTAGCGGGGAGTGGACCCAGTACTTC. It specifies CASGQTSGEWTQYF.